This T cell receptor beta chain was sequenced in a study of blood T cell repertoires in COVID-19 (dated by TCRdb to about 2020). About the study as a whole: Collaborator samples came from the United States, Italy and Spain and covered acute and convalescent phases of COVID-19. The prospective study material was composed of cDNA or gDNA derived from T cells, B-cell-depleted T cells, or PBMCs. The dataset comprised deeply sampled blood TCRbeta repertoires from subjects exposed to, actively infected with, or recovered from COVID-19. The repertoires were released in a freely available public database meant as a resource for research on the immune response to SARS-CoV-2. The samples were drawn from two sources: the first 160 participants of the ongoing ImmuneRACE study, and over 950 subjects contributed by 6 global collaborators. The sample metadata nearly always contained a de-identified subject ID, COVID-19 status, age in years and sex. Where HLA class I and class II types were available, the types were taken from metadata supplied by the sample provider, not from assay-based typing.

Summary of the overall study and its limitations: How much clinical and demographic metadata was included differed by source and by participant, and the metadata was provided uncurated.

The CDR3 runs 15 amino acids, cysteine and phenylalanine included. Of the read, only the CDR3 DNA is kept; its 45 bases are in frame from base 1. V and J lose 8 bases and 1 base, and a span of 17 bases separates them. The germline V gene specifies SGHTA as CDR1 and FQGNSA as CDR2. Whole blood was collected in K2EDTA tubes by collaborating institutions according to the institutions' own protocols. For TCRbeta analysis, collaborators shipped samples as frozen whole blood, isolated PBMCs, or DNA extracted from either of those sample types. The immunoSEQ Assay, a bias-controlled multiplex PCR, was used to amplify TCRbeta CDR3 regions from genomic DNA. On the authors' methods: Nucleated cell counts per sample were estimated from amplification of reference gene primers within the assay. To quantify the absolute abundance of each unique TCRbeta CDR3 rearrangement, sequence reads were collapsed and filtered. Productive Simpson clonality was computed per sample as the square root of Simpson's diversity index over productive rearrangements. TCRdb mirrors the immuneACCESS table, restricted to in-frame sequences. Some clones are absent from its copies; in checked studies, under half trace to an unresolved V gene, and the reason for the others is unknown. Clone size and V and J calls were adopted from that table, with D and trimming inferred from the DNA. The sample table lists about 64,000 clones, 80% to 90% of them with a count of one. The ten biggest clones cover 1.2% of the sample.

About this clone itself: What this receptor recognizes is not known. Per-nucleotide qualities are absent, and no much larger clonotype sits a single base away.

The receptor's source is a man in his forties with acute or convalescent COVID-19. Here the chain combines TRBV7-2 and TRBJ1-1; TRBD1 could be the D gene, as 5 bases match. The specimen sequenced was peripheral blood. CDR3 protein: CASSREGLRNTEAFF. The sequenced DNA: TGTGCCAGCTCCCGGGAGGGGCTAAGGAACACTGAAGCTTTCTTT. Here the CDR3 is joined to the reference TRBV7-2 and TRBJ1-1 genes, and the full variable domain is: GAGVSQSPSNKVTEKGKDVELRCDPISGHTALYWYRQSLGQGLEFLIYFQGNSAPDKSGLPSDRFSAERTGGSVSTLTIQRTQQEDSAVYLCASSREGLRNTEAFFGQGTRLTVV.